In its sample, the clone carrying this T cell receptor beta chain was seen many times. This sample is drawn from a study of T cells in Graves' hyperthyroidism and ophthalmopathy. Study information: Peripheral blood was drawn at first diagnosis, prior to all treatment.

TCR beta CDR3 sequences were amplified from RNA transcripts. First-round RT-PCR targeting the TCR CDR3 was performed with the HTBI primer set. TCRdb used MiXCR to reprocess the multiplex PCR reads, holding one entry per CDR3 protein. The sample comprises some 760,000 distinct CDR3 sequences, approximately 14% of which are singletons, and roughly 10% rests with the top ten. CDR1 SGDLS and CDR2 YYNGEE come from the germline V gene. The germline V and J ends were trimmed by 2 bases and 5 bases, with 13 bases remaining between them. The CDR3 length is 14 residues. The TCR sequence derives from a woman younger than 30 with Graves' hyperthyroidism. The rearrangement joins TRBV9 to TRBJ2-5, with no clear D. The sequencing input was blood. CDR3 region: CASSVSGTWETQYF. CDR3 nucleotide sequence: TGTGCCAGCAGCGTCTCAGGCACCTGGGAGACCCAGTACTTC. Together with reference TRBV9 and TRBJ2-5, the CDR3 gives the full variable domain: DSGVTQTPKHLITATGQRVTLRCSPRSGDLSVYWYQQSLDQGLQFLIQYYNGEERAKGNILERFSAQQFPDLHSELNLSSLELGDSALYFCASSVSGTWETQYFGPGTRLLVL.